This T cell receptor (beta chain) was documented in a study of Graves' ophthalmopathy and Graves' hyperthyroidism. The study amplified TCR beta CDR3 regions using RNA transcripts. HTBI-primed first-round RT-PCR preceded second-round multiplex PCR. TCRdb re-called the multiplex PCR reads through MiXCR, storing one row per CDR3 protein. The table shows over a million distinct CDR3 sequences, with less than 45% occurring only once. This clonotype came up many times. This CDR3 has 11 residues. Trimming took off 8 bases at V and 4 bases at J, with 6 bases between the two ends. CDR1 is ENHRY and CDR2 is SYGVKD in the germline V gene. Clinical symptoms, serum thyroxine, TRAb, thyroid ultrasound and orbital computed tomography determined diagnosis.

Sample: peripheral blood or thyroid tissue (not recorded which). The TCR originated in an adult man with Graves' hyperthyroidism. The chain carries TRBV10-3 and TRBJ1-3; D gene ambiguous. The CDR3 coding sequence is TGTGCCATCTCTGCCGGAAACACCATATATTTT. It specifies CAISAGNTIYF.